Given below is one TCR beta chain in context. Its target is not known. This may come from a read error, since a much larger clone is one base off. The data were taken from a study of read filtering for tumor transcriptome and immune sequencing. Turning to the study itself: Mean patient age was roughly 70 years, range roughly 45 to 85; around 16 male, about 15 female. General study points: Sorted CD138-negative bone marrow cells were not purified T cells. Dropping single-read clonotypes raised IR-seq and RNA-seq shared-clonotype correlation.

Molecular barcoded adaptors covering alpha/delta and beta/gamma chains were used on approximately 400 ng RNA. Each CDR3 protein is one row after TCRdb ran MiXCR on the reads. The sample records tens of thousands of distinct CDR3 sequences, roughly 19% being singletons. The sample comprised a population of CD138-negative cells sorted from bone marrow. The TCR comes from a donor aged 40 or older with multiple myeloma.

DNA of the CDR3: TGTGTCAGCAGCCAAGATCTGGCGAGATCCTACGAGCAGTACTTC. Amino acids: CVSSQDLARSYEQYF. The rearrangement joins TRBV3-1 to TRBJ2-7; D remains unclear. This CDR3 is built from 15 residues. The germline gives CDR1 LGHDT, CDR2 YNNKEL (reference sequence).